This TCR beta chain was documented in a study of T-cell reconstitution after alpha-beta-depleted transplantation in children. Germline V gene lookup returns CDR1 MNHNS and CDR2 SASEGT. Trimming left V 3 bases short and J 0 bases short, with 18 bases between. There are 17 residues in the CDR3. A library of TCRbeta sequences, prepared with unique molecular identifiers, was generated. In TCRdb, the PCR reads were re-called with MiXCR into one record per CDR3 protein. The sample has over 550,000 distinct CDR3 sequences, about 10% seen once. V is TRBV6-1 and J is TRBJ2-7, with TRBD1 as a possible D gene (5 bases). Sequenced material: PBMCs from the stem cell graft donor, taken from the stem cell graft. The source of this sequence is a human donor who donated a stem cell graft to a child with acute myeloid leukemia. The CDR3 loop reads CASSDFPRQTVSYEQYF. CDR3 bases: TGTGCCAGCAGTGATTTCCCGAGACAGACTGTCTCCTACGAGCAGTACTTC.